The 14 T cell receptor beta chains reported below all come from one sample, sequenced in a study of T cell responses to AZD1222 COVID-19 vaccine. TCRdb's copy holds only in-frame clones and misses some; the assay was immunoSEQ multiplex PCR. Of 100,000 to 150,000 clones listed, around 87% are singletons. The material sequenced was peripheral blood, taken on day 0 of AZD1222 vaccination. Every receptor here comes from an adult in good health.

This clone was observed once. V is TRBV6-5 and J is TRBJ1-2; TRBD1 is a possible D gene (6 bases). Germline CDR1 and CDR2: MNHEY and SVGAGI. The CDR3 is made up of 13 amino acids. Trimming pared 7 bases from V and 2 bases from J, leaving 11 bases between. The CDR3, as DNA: TGTGCCAGCATGGCGGACAGCAACTATGGCTACACCTTC. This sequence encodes CASMADSNYGYTF.

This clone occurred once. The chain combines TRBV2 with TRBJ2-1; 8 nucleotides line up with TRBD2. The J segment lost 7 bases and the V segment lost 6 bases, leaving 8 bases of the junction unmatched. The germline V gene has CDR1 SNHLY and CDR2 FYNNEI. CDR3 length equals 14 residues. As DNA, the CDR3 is TGTGCCAGCAGGTCGGTAGCGGGGAAAAATGAGCAGTTCTTC. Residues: CASRSVAGKNEQFF.

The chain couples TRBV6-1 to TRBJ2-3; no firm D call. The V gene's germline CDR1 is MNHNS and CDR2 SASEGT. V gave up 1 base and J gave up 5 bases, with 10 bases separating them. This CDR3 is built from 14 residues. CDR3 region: CASSEVRAGDTQYF. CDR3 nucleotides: TGTGCCAGCAGTGAAGTAAGGGCAGGAGATACGCAGTATTTT.

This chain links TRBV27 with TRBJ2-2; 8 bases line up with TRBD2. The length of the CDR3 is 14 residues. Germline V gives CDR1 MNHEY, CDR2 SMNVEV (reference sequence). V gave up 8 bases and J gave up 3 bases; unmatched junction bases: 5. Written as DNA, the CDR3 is TGTGCCAGCGGGGTACTAGCGGACACCGGGGAGCTGTTTTTT. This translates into CASGVLADTGELFF.

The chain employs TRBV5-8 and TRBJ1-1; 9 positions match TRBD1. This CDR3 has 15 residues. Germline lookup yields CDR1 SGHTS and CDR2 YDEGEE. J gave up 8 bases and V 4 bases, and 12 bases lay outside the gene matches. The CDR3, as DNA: TGTGCCAGCAGCCAGACCGGGACAGGGATTCTAGAAGCTTTCTTT. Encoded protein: CASSQTGTGILEAFF.

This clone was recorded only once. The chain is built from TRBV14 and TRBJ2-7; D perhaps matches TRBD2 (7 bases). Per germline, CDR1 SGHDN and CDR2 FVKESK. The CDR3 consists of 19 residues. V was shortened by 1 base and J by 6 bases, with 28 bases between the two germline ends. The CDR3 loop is CASSQVSGSGASGIGEQYF. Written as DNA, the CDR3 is TGTGCCAGCAGCCAAGTAAGCGGCTCGGGGGCGAGCGGGATAGGCGAGCAGTACTTC.

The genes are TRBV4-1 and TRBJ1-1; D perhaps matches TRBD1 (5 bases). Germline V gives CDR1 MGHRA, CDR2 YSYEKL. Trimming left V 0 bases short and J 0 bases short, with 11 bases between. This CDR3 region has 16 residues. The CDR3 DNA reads TGCGCCAGCAGCCAAGAGAGGGGCGAACTGAACACTGAAGCTTTCTTT. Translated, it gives CASSQERGELNTEAFF.

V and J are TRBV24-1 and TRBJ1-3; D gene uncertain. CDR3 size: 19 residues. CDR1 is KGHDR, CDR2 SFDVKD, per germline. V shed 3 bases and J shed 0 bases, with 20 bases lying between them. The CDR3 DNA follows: TGTGCCACCAGTGATCTAAGGCTGTGGCAGATCCTCTCTGGAAACACCATATATTTT. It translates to CATSDLRLWQILSGNTIYF.

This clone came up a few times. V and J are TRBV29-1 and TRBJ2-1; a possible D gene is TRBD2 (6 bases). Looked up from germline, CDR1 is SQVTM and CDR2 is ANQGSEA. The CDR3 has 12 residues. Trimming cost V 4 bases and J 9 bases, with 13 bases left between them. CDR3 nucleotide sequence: TGCAGCGTTGGTTTGCGGGGAAGTGAGCAGTTCTTC. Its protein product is CSVGLRGSEQFF.

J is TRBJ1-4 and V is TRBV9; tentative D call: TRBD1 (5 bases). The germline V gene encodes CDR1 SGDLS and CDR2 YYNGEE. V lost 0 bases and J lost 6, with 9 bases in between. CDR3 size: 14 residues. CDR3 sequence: CASSVAQGHEKLFF. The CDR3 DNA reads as TGTGCCAGCAGCGTAGCTCAGGGACATGAAAAACTGTTTTTT.

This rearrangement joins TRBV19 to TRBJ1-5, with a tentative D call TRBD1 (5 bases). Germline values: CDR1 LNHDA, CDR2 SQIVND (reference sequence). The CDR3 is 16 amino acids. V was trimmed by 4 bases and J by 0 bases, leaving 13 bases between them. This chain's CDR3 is CASSRGESNSNQPQHF. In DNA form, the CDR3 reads TGTGCCAGTAGTAGGGGGGAATCCAATAGCAATCAGCCCCAGCATTTT.

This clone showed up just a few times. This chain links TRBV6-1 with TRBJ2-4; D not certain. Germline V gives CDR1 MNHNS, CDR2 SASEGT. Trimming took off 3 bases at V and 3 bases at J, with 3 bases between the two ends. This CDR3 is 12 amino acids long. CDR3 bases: TGTGCCAGCAGTGATATCAAAAACATTCAGTACTTC. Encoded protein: CASSDIKNIQYF.

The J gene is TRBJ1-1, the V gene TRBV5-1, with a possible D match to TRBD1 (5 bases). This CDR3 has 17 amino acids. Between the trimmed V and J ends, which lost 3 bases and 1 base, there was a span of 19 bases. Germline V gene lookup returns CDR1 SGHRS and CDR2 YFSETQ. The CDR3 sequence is CASSSTPGPSQNTEAFF. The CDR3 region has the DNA TGCGCCAGCAGCTCGACTCCGGGACCCTCCCAGAACACTGAAGCTTTCTTT.

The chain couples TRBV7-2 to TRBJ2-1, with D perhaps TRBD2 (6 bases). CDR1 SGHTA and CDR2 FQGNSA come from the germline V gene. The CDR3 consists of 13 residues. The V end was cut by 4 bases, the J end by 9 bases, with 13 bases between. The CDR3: CASSSHTGGEQFF. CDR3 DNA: TGTGCCAGCAGCTCTCATACCGGGGGTGAGCAGTTCTTC.